This TCR beta chain was profiled in a study of identical twins. Study-level points and caveats: Insertions ran lower in abundant cord blood beta clonotypes, though not in memory repertoires. Partly confounded zero-insertion analyses could result from invariant MAIT and iNKT cells. Out-of-frame alpha sequences common to twins exhibited a surplus of low generation probability.

The table lists this clonotype with many counts. The antigen is not known. CDR3 size: 15 residues. The V and J ends lost 7 bases and 4 bases, in that order; junction bases with no gene match: 11. TCRdb re-derived calls from the 5' RACE reads in MiXCR, one entry per CDR3 protein. The sample consists of some 710,000 distinct CDR3 sequences, around 6% of them appearing once. Donors uniformly comprised healthy Caucasians. The genes are TRBV12-3 or TRBV12-4 and TRBJ1-2, with TRBD1 matching over 8 bases. The sequencing sample was made of naive T cells sorted from blood. The receptor was derived from a man younger than 35 in good health. CDR3 coding DNA: TGTGCCAGCAATAGACTACAGGGGGGGGCCTATGGCTACACCTTC. This sequence encodes CASNRLQGGAYGYTF.